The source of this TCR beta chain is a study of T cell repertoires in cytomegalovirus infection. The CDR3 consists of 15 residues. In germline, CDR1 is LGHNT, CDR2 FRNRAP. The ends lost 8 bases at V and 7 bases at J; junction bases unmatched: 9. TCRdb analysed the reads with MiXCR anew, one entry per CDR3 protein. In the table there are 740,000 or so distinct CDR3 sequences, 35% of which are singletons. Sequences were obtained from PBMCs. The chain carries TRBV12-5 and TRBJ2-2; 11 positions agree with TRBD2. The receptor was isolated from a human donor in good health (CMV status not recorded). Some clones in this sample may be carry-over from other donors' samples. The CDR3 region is CASRISGGAGGELFF. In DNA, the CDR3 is TGTGCTAGTCGAATTAGCGGGGGGGCAGGCGGGGAGCTGTTTTTT. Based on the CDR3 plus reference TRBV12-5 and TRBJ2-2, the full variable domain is DARVTQTPRHKVTEMGQEVTMRCQPILGHNTVFWYRQTMMQGLELLAYFRNRAPLDDSGMPKDRFSAEMPDATLATLKIQPSEPRDSAVYFCASRISGGAGGELFFGEGSRLTVL.